A single T cell receptor (beta chain) is shown here with its context. The sample belongs to a study of blood T cell repertoires in COVID-19. Germline V gene data show CDR1 as SGHDN and CDR2 as FVKESK. Trimming removed 4 bases from V and 9 bases from J; junction bases left unmatched: 11. CDR3 length: 15 residues. Clones were sequenced by immunoSEQ multiplex PCR, and TCRdb holds only the in-frame ones, with some missing. The sample has 180,000 or so clones, more than 60% seen once. Sequencing was done on a sample of peripheral blood. The chain employs TRBV14 and TRBJ2-7; TRBD2 agrees at 11 bases. The sequence came from a man aged 50-60 years who had recovered from COVID-19. The CDR3 nucleotides are TGTGCCAGCAGCCTTAGCGGGAGGGCCGGTAGGGTGCAGTACTTC. Translating it yields CASSLSGRAGRVQYF.